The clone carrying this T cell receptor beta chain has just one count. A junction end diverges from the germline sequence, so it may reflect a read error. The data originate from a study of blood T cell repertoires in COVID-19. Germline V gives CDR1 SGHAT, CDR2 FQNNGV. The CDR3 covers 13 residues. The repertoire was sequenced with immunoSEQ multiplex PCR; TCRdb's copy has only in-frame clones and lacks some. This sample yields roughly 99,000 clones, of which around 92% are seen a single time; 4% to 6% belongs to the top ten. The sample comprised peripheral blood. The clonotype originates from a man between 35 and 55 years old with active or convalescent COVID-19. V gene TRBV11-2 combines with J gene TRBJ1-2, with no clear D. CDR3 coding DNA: TGTGCCAGCAGCCCGGAGGTAGGCAGGAGTCCGCGCTTC. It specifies CASSPEVGRSPRF.